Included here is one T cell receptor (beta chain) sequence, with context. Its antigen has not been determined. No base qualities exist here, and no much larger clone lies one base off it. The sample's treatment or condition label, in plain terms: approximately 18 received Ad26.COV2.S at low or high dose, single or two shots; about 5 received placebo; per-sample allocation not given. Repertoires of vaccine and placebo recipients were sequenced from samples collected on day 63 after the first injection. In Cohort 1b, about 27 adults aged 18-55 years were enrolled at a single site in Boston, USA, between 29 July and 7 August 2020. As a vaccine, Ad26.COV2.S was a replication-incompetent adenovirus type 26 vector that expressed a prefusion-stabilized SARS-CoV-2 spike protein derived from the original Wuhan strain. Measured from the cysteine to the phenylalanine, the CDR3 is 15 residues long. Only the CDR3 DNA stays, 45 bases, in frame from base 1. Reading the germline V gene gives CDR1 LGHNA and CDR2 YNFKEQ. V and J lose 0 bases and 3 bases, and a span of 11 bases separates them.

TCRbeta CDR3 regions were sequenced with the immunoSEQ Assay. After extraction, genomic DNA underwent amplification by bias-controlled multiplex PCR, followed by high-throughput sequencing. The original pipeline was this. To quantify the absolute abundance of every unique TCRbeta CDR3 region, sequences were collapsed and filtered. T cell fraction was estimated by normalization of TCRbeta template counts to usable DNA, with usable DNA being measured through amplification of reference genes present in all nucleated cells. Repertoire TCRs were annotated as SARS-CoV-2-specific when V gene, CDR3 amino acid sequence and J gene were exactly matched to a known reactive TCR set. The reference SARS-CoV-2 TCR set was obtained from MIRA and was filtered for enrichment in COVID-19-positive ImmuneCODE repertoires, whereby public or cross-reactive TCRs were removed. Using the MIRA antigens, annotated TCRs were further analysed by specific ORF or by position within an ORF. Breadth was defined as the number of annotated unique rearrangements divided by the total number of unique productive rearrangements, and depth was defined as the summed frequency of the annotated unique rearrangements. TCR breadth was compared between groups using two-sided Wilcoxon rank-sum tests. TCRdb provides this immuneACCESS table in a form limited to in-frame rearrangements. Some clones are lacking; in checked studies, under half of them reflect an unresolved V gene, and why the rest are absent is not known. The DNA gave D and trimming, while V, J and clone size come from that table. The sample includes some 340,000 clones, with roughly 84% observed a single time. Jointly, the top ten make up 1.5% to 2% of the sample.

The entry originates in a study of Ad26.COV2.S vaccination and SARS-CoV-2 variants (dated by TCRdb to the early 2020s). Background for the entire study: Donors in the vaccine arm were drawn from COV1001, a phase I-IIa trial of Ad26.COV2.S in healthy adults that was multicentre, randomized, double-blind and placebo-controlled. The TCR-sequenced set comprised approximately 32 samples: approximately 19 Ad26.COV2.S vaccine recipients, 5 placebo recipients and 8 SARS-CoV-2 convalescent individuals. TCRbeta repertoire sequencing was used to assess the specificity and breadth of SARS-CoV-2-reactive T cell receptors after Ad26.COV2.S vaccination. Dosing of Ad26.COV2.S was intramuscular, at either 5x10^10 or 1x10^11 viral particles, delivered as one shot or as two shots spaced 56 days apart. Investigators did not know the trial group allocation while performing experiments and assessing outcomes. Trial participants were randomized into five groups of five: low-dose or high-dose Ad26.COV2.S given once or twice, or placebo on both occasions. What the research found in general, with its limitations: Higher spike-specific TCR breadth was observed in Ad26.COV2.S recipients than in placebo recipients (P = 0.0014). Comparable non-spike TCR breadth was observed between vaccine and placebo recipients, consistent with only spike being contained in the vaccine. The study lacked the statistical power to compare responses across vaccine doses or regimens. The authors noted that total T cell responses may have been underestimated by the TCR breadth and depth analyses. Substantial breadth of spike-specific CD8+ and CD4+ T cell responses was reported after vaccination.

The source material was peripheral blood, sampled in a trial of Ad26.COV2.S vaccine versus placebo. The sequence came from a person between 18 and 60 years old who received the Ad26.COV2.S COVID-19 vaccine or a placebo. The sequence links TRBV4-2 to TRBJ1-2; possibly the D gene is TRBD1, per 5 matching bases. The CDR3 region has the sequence CASSQDATGDYGYTF. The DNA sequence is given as TGTGCCAGCAGCCAAGATGCAACAGGCGACTATGGCTACACCTTC.